What follows is one T cell receptor beta chain and its context. Germline V gene data show CDR1 as SGDLS and CDR2 as YYNGEE. The CDR3 extends over 15 amino acids. Deletions cut 0 bases from V and 2 bases from J, with 11 bases between. Time point reported: peripheral blood 6 weeks after treatment start. Templates that were synthetic TCR analogs were spiked into each PCR. TCRdb's copy holds only in-frame clones and misses some; the assay was immunoSEQ multiplex PCR. The table has tens of thousands of clones, approximately 86% seen once. The data were taken from a study of PD-L1 blockade in urothelial cancer. Overall study: Anywhere from 0 to 3 prior chemotherapy regimens had been received by patients.

The chain recombines TRBV9 with TRBJ2-5; D might be TRBD1 (6 bases). The input for sequencing was PBMCs, taken around atezolizumab (anti-PD-L1) treatment. The receptor's source is a man aged 50 to 60 with urothelial cancer. CDR3 DNA: TGTGCCAGCAGCGTAGGCAGGGGAATACAAGAGACCCAGTACTTC. It specifies CASSVGRGIQETQYF. Using reference TRBV9 and TRBJ2-5 for the parts outside the CDR3, the full variable domain is DSGVTQTPKHLITATGQRVTLRCSPRSGDLSVYWYQQSLDQGLQFLIQYYNGEERAKGNILERFSAQQFPDLHSELNLSSLELGDSALYFCASSVGRGIQETQYFGPGTRLLVL.